One sample yielded the 25 T cell receptor beta chains listed below, sequenced in a study of spatial heterogeneity in lung cancer. MiXCR, applied by TCRdb to the 5' RACE reads, yields one record per CDR3 protein. This sample has tens of thousands of distinct CDR3 sequences; about 9.4% occur once, and the top ten carry 6.5% to 8.5%. Noted time point: sample taken at primary tumor resection. The authors sequenced whole RNA from tumor, nontumor lung or frozen PBMC without sorting. The starting material was PBMCs, obtained at surgery. These receptors were taken from a male donor with early-stage non-small cell lung cancer.

V gene TRBV5-1 combines with J gene TRBJ2-6; D is ambiguous. V lost 4 bases, J lost 0 bases, and 14 bases lay in between. Looked up from germline, CDR1 is SGHRS and CDR2 is YFSETQ. The length of the CDR3 is 17 residues. Written as DNA, the CDR3 is TGCGCCAGCAGCGGTCCGGAACGGAGCTCTGGGGCCAACGTCCTGACTTTC. Protein sequence: CASSGPERSSGANVLTF.

This clonotype was counted many times. The chain employs TRBV29-1 and TRBJ2-1, with TRBD2 identical over 7 bases. J gave up 14 bases and V 3 bases, and 10 bases lay outside the gene matches. CDR1 and CDR2 (germline): SQVTM, ANQGSEA. The CDR3 loop spans 12 amino acids. The DNA for the CDR3 is TGCAGCGTTGATGGGTTGAGTGGGGGGGAGTTCTTC. Translation: CSVDGLSGGEFF.

This clonotype was picked up many times. The chain couples TRBV9 to TRBJ2-3; 8 bases align to TRBD2. With V trimmed by 4 bases and J by 5 bases, 6 bases remained unmatched. In germline, CDR1 is SGDLS, CDR2 YYNGEE. The CDR3 spans 14 residues. The CDR3 protein is CASSPGLARDTQYF. The CDR3 coding sequence is TGTGCCAGCAGCCCCGGACTAGCCAGAGATACGCAGTATTTT. The full variable domain, rest sourced from reference TRBV9 and TRBJ2-3, is DSGVTQTPKHLITATGQRVTLRCSPRSGDLSVYWYQQSLDQGLQFLIQYYNGEERAKGNILERFSAQQFPDLHSELNLSSLELGDSALYFCASSPGLARDTQYFGPGTRLTVL.

This clonotype has a count of ten or more. The chain carries TRBV7-2 and TRBJ2-3; 8 positions match TRBD2. The junction had 6 bases not matched to a gene; V was cut back by 4 bases and J by 3 bases. Germline V gene data show CDR1 as SGHTA and CDR2 as FQGNSA. CDR3 length equals 15 residues. Here the CDR3 reads CASSSSSGKTDTQYF. The CDR3 DNA reads TGTGCCAGCAGCTCCAGTAGCGGGAAGACAGATACGCAGTATTTT.

This clonotype was found a few times. This sequence joins TRBV20-1 and TRBJ1-1, with TRBD1 matching over 9 bases. In germline, CDR1 is DFQATT, CDR2 SNEGSKA (reference sequence). Trimming removed 3 bases from V and 6 bases from J; junction bases left unmatched: 8. CDR3 size: 14 residues. CDR3 DNA sequence: TGCAGTGCTAGGGGTAACAGGGGGCAGGCTGAAGCTTTCTTT. This encodes CSARGNRGQAEAFF.

This clonotype was seen many times. The gene calls are TRBV12-3 or TRBV12-4 and TRBJ1-2, with D possibly matching TRBD1 (6 bases). CDR3 length: 12 residues. V lost 8 bases to trimming and J lost 6 bases, with 13 bases between them. This chain's CDR3 is CASANRVDGYTF. Here the CDR3 DNA reads TGTGCCAGCGCAAACAGGGTCGATGGCTACACCTTC.

This clonotype came up a few times. V is TRBV7-2 and J is TRBJ2-7; 7 bases fit TRBD1. The CDR3 loop spans 13 amino acids. Germline V lookup: CDR1 SGHTA, CDR2 FQGNSA. The V and J ends lost 3 bases and 6 bases, in that order; junction bases with no gene match: 5. The CDR3 reads CASSFWTGTEQYF. The DNA of the CDR3 is TGTGCCAGCAGCTTTTGGACAGGAACCGAGCAGTACTTC.

This clonotype has just a few counts. The chain employs TRBV20-1 and TRBJ2-7; 9 nucleotides agree with TRBD2. Germline CDR1 and CDR2: DFQATT and SNEGSKA (reference sequence). V lost 0 bases to trimming and J lost 2 bases; unmatched junction nucleotides: 5. The CDR3 loop spans 15 amino acids. The DNA for the CDR3 is TGCAGTGCTAGAGACCCAGCGGGAGGCGCCTACGAGCAGTACTTC. It specifies CSARDPAGGAYEQYF.

This chain uses TRBV19 with TRBJ2-2; TRBD1 matches at 10 bases. CDR1 and CDR2 (germline): LNHDA, SQIVND (reference sequence). The CDR3 loop spans 16 amino acids. The V and J ends lost 5 bases and 4 bases, in that order; junction bases with no gene match: 7. The CDR3 spells CASSFRTGGSTGELFF. The DNA for the CDR3 is TGTGCCAGTAGTTTCCGGACAGGGGGTAGCACCGGGGAGCTGTTTTTT.

This clonotype was detected ten times or more. The genes are TRBV6-2 or TRBV6-3 and TRBJ2-1; the match to TRBD1 covers 9 bases. The trim removed 6 bases at V and 8 bases at J, leaving 8 bases unmatched. The CDR3 loop spans 14 amino acids. Per the germline V gene, CDR1 is MNHEY and CDR2 is SVGEGT. CDR3 sequence reads: CASRRDRAKDEQFF. In DNA form, the CDR3 reads TGTGCCAGCAGGAGGGACAGGGCCAAGGATGAGCAGTTCTTC.

This clonotype was counted at least ten times. J is TRBJ2-7 and V is TRBV25-1; 7 bases match TRBD1. Germline trimming cut 6 bases from V and 6 bases from J; bases unmatched to any gene: 5. Germline loops: CDR1 MGHDK, CDR2 SYGVNS. The CDR3 is made up of 12 amino acids. DNA for the CDR3: TGTGCCAGCAGCCTGACAGGGTTCGAGCAGTACTTC. It encodes CASSLTGFEQYF.

In this sample, this clonotype turned up many times. V gene TRBV30 combines with J gene TRBJ1-4; 7 bases line up with TRBD1. V lost 2 bases, J lost 3 bases, and 9 bases stayed unmatched. Germline-derived CDR1 and CDR2 are GTSNPN and SVGIG (reference sequence). The CDR3 sequence is 16 residues long. The CDR3 loop is CAWSSPDDRANEKLFF. The CDR3 DNA is TGTGCCTGGAGTTCCCCCGATGACAGGGCTAATGAAAAACTGTTTTTT.

This clonotype was detected a few times. The chain links TRBV6-6 to TRBJ2-3; no clear D. Germline lookup yields CDR1 MNHNY and CDR2 SVGAGI (reference sequence). The CDR3 runs 14 residues. V lost 5 bases and J 6 bases, leaving 15 bases between the germline ends. In DNA form, the CDR3 reads TGTGCCAGCAGTCCCCACACCTCTGAGGATACGCAGTATTTT. Its translation is CASSPHTSEDTQYF.

This clonotype was detected only a few times. V usage is TRBV29-1 and J usage is TRBJ1-1; D may be TRBD1 (5 bases). Trimming took 2 bases from V and 0 from J, leaving 16 bases between them. CDR3 length: 16 amino acids. Per germline, CDR1 SQVTM and CDR2 ANQGSEA. The CDR3 region has the DNA TGCAGCGTTGAACCGCCCCGGGGGAAACTGAACACTGAAGCTTTCTTT. Its translation: CSVEPPRGKLNTEAFF.

This clonotype has ten or more counts. This chain joins TRBV27 and TRBJ2-7; 9 nucleotides match TRBD1. V was clipped by 0 bases and J by 3 bases; unmatched bases: 3. Germline V lookup: CDR1 MNHEY, CDR2 SMNVEV (reference sequence). This CDR3 has 15 amino acids. Written as DNA, the CDR3 is TGTGCCAGCAGTTTATCAACAGGGGGCATCTACGAGCAGTACTTC. This sequence encodes CASSLSTGGIYEQYF.

In its sample, this clonotype was seen many times. The rearrangement links TRBV2 to TRBJ2-1; the D is unclear. V lost 2 bases and J lost 10, with 12 bases in between. CDR1 is SNHLY, CDR2 FYNNEI, per germline. The CDR3 is 13 amino acids. The DNA of the CDR3 is TGTGCCAGCAGTGAAACTCTTTATATAGAGCAGTTCTTC. Translated, it gives CASSETLYIEQFF.

This clonotype was detected ten times or more. J is TRBJ1-5 and V is TRBV20-1, with 9 bases fitting TRBD1. V lost 6 bases and J lost 4; bases outside the gene matches: 7. The CDR3 sequence is 14 residues long. Per germline, CDR1 DFQATT and CDR2 SNEGSKA (reference sequence). The DNA for the CDR3 is TGCAGTGCCCTTTCTGACAGGGGGAATCAGCCCCAGCATTTT. This translates into CSALSDRGNQPQHF.

This clonotype has just a few counts. The gene calls are TRBV4-2 and TRBJ2-3, with D possibly TRBD1 on 5 matching bases. Germline loops: CDR1 LGHNA, CDR2 YNFKEQ. There are 14 residues in the CDR3. Trimming cost V 7 bases and J 4 bases, with 15 bases left between them. The CDR3 DNA sequence: TGTGCCAGCACCTATACCCAGGGCGCAGATACGCAGTATTTT. Encoded protein: CASTYTQGADTQYF.

The chain links TRBV28 to TRBJ2-7; D is uncertain. The CDR3 runs 13 residues. V was trimmed by 4 bases and J by 1 base, leaving 8 bases between them. Looked up from germline, CDR1 is MDHEN and CDR2 is SYDVKM. The CDR3, as DNA: TGTGCCAGCAGTTCTTTCCGATCCTACGAGCAGTACTTC. It codes for CASSSFRSYEQYF.

This clonotype was recorded many times. The V gene is TRBV7-9, the J gene TRBJ2-7; TRBD1 matches at 9 bases. This CDR3 has 16 amino acids. V lost 2 bases to trimming and J lost 5 bases; unmatched junction nucleotides: 10. Looked up from germline, CDR1 is SEHNR and CDR2 is FQNEAQ (reference sequence). This CDR3 reads CASSLNIGTGNNEQYF. CDR3 DNA sequence: TGTGCCAGCAGCTTAAATATTGGGACAGGGAATAACGAGCAGTACTTC. Looking up the rest from reference TRBV7-9 and TRBJ2-7 gives the full variable domain: DTGVSQNPRHKITKRGQNVTFRCDPISEHNRLYWYRQTLGQGPEFLTYFQNEAQLEKSRLLSDRFSAERPKGSFSTLEIQRTEQGDSAMYLCASSLNIGTGNNEQYFGPGTRLTVT.

The gene calls are TRBV29-1 and TRBJ2-5; D ambiguous. The CDR3 has 14 residues. CDR1 and CDR2 (germline): SQVTM, ANQGSEA. Between the trimmed V and J ends, which lost 2 bases and 5 bases, there was a span of 15 bases. The CDR3 DNA reads TGCAGCGTTGAATGGGCAGGCCGGTCGGAGACCCAGTACTTC. It yields the protein CSVEWAGRSETQYF.

This clonotype was recorded many times. V gene TRBV29-1 combines with J gene TRBJ2-5; 12 bases map to TRBD1. Germline lookup yields CDR1 SQVTM and CDR2 ANQGSEA. V lost 3 bases to trimming and J lost 2 bases; unmatched junction nucleotides: 4. The length of the CDR3 is 15 residues. CDR3 sequence (DNA): TGCAGCGTTGAGGGACAGGGGGCTTGGCAAGAGACCCAGTACTTC. Translating it yields CSVEGQGAWQETQYF.

The chain joins TRBV5-1 to TRBJ2-7; 7 bases line up with TRBD1. The CDR3 is 13 amino acids. CDR1 is SGHRS, CDR2 YFSETQ, per germline. V shed 4 bases, J shed 6 bases, and the junction held 7 bases outside the gene matches. The CDR3 nucleotides read TGCGCCAGCAGCCGTGACAGGGACGGCGAGCAGTACTTC. Encoded protein: CASSRDRDGEQYF.

This clonotype was observed at least ten times. The chain combines TRBV3-1 with TRBJ1-5; no definite D call. This CDR3 region has 12 residues. The germline V gene encodes CDR1 LGHDT and CDR2 YNNKEL (reference sequence). V was shortened by 2 bases and J by 5 bases, with 4 bases between the two germline ends. CDR3 protein: CASSQMDQPQHF. In DNA form, the CDR3 reads TGTGCCAGCAGCCAAATGGATCAGCCCCAGCATTTT.

The V call is TRBV5-1, the J call TRBJ1-1; weak D call: TRBD1 (6 bases). Germline assignment: CDR1 SGHRS and CDR2 YFSETQ. This CDR3 has 15 residues. V was trimmed by 0 bases and J by 3 bases, leaving 12 bases between them. This CDR3 reads CASSLARGGDTEAFF. CDR3 nucleotide sequence: TGCGCCAGCAGCTTGGCCAGGGGAGGAGACACTGAAGCTTTCTTT. The whole variable domain, remainder taken from reference TRBV5-1 and TRBJ1-1, is KAGVTQTPRYLIKTRGQQVTLSCSPISGHRSVSWYQQTPGQGLQFLFEYFSETQRNKGNFPGRFSGRQFSNSRSEMNVSTLELGDSALYLCASSLARGGDTEAFFGQGTRLTVV.